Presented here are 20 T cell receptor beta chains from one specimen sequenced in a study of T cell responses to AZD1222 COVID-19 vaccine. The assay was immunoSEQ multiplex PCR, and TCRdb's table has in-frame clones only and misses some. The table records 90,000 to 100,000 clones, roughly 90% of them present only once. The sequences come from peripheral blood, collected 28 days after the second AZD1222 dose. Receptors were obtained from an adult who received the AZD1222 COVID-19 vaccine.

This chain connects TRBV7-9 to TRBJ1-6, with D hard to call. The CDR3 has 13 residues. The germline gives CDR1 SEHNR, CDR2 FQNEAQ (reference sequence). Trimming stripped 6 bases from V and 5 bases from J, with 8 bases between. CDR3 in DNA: TGTGCCAGCAGGACGTTGAATAATTCACCCCTCCACTTT. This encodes CASRTLNNSPLHF.

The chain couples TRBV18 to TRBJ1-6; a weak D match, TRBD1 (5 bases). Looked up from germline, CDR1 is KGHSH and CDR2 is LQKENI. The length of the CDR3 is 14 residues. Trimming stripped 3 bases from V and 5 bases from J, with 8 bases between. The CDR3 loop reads CASSPTGDNSPLHF. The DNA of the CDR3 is TGTGCCAGCTCACCTACAGGAGATAATTCACCCCTCCACTTT.

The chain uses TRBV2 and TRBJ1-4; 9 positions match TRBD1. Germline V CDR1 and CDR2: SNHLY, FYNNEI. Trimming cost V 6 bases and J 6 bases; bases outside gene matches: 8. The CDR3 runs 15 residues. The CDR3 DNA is TGTGCCAGCAGGGATACAGGGGGCTCGTATGAAAAACTGTTTTTT. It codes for CASRDTGGSYEKLFF. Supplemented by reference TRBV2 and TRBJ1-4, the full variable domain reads EPEVTQTPSHQVTQMGQEVILRCVPISNHLYFYWYRQILGQKVEFLVSFYNNEISEKSEIFDDQFSVERPDGSNFTLKIRSTKLEDSAMYFCASRDTGGSYEKLFFGSGTQLSVL.

The CDR3 DNA is TGTGCCAGCAGTTGGCCGGGACAGTCGAATCAGCCCCAGCATTTT. This codes for CASSWPGQSNQPQHF. This chain connects TRBV28 to TRBJ1-5; TRBD1 agrees at 7 bases. The CDR3 sequence is 15 residues long. Germline V gives CDR1 MDHEN, CDR2 SYDVKM. V was pared by 4 bases and J by 4 bases, with 7 bases of the junction left unmatched.

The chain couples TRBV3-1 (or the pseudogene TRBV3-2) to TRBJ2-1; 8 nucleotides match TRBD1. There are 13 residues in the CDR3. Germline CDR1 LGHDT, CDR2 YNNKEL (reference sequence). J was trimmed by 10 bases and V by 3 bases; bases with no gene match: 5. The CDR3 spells CASSQANRGEQFF. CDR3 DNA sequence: TGTGCCAGCAGCCAGGCCAACAGGGGGGAGCAGTTCTTC.

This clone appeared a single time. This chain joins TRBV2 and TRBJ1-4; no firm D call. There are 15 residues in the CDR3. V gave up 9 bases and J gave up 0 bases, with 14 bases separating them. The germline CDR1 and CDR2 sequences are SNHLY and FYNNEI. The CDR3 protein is CASIREAATNEKLFF. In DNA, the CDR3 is TGTGCCAGTATAAGGGAGGCAGCAACTAATGAAAAACTGTTTTTT. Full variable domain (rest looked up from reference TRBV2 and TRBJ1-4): EPEVTQTPSHQVTQMGQEVILRCVPISNHLYFYWYRQILGQKVEFLVSFYNNEISEKSEIFDDQFSVERPDGSNFTLKIRSTKLEDSAMYFCASIREAATNEKLFFGSGTQLSVL.

CDR3 region: CATSRDLSGGGYQPQHF. The CDR3 nucleotides are TGTGCCACCAGCAGAGATCTATCAGGGGGTGGATATCAGCCCCAGCATTTT. This rearrangement joins TRBV15 to TRBJ1-5; 7 nucleotides match TRBD1. CDR3 length equals 17 residues. Per germline, CDR1 LNHNV and CDR2 YYDKDF (reference sequence). V was pared by 0 bases and J by 5 bases, with 10 bases of the junction left unmatched.

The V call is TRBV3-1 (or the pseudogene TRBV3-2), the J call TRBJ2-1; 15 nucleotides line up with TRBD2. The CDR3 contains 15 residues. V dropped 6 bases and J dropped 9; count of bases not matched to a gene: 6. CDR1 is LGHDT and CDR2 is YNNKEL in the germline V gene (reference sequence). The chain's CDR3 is CASRPGLAGGTEQFF. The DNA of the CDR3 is TGTGCCAGCAGACCGGGACTAGCGGGAGGCACTGAGCAGTTCTTC.

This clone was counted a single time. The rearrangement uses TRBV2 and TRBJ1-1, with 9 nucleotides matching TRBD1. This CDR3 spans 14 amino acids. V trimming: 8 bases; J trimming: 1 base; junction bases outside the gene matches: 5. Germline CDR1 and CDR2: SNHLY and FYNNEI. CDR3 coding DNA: TGTGCCAGCGAGCCGGGACAGGGGAACACTGAAGCTTTCTTT. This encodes CASEPGQGNTEAFF.

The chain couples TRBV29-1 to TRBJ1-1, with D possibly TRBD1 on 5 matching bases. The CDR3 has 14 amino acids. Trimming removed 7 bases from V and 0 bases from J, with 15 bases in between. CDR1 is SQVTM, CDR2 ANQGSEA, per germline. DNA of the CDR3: TGCAGCGGGTGCTTGACAGAGTTGAACACTGAAGCTTTCTTT. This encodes CSGCLTELNTEAFF.

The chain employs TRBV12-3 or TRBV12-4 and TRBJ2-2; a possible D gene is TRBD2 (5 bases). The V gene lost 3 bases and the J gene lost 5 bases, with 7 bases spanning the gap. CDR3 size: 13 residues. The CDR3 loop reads CASSFWETGELFF. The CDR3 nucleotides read TGTGCCAGCAGTTTCTGGGAGACCGGGGAGCTGTTTTTT.

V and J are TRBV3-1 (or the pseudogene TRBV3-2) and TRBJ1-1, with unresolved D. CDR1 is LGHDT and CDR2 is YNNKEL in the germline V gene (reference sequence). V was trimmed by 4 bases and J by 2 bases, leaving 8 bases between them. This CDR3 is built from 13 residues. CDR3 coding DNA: TGTGCCAGCAGCCCTTACAGCAACACTGAAGCTTTCTTT. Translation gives CASSPYSNTEAFF.

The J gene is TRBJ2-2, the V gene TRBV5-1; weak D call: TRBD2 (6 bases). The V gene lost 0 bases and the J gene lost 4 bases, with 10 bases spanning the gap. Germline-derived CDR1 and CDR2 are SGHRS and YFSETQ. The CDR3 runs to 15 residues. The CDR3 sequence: CASSLAEGSTGELFF. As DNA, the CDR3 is TGCGCCAGCAGCTTGGCGGAGGGGAGCACCGGGGAGCTGTTTTTT.

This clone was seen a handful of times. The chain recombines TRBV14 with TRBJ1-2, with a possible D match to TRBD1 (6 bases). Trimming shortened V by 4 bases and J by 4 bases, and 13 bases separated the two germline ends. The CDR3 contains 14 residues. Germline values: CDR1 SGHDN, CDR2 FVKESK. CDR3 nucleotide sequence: TGTGCCAGCAGCCCCACAACAGGGAGCTATGGCTACACCTTC. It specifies CASSPTTGSYGYTF.

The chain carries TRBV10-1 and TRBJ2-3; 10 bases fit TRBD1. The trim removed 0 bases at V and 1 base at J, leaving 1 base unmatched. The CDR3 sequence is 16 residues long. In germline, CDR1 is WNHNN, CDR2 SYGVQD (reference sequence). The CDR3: CASSESGTGGTDTQYF. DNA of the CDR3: TGCGCCAGCAGTGAGTCCGGGACAGGGGGCACAGATACGCAGTATTTT.

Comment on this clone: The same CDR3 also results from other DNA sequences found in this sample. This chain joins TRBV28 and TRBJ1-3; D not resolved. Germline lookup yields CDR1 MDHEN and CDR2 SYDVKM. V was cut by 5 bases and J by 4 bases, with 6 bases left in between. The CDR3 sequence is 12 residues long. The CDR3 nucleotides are TGTGCCAGCAGTCTTCCGGGAAACACCATATATTTT. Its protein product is CASSLPGNTIYF.

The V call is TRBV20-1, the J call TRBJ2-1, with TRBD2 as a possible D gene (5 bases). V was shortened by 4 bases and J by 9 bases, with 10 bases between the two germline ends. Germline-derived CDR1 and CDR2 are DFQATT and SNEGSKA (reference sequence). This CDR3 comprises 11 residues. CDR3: CSAISVSEQFF. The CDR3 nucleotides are TGCAGTGCTATTAGCGTCTCTGAGCAGTTCTTC.

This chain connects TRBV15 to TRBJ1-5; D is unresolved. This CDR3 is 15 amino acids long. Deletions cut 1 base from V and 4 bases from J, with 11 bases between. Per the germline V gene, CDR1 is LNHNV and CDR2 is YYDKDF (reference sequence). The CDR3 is CATSRGIGNNQPQHF. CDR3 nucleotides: TGTGCCACCAGCAGAGGAATCGGGAATAATCAGCCCCAGCATTTT.

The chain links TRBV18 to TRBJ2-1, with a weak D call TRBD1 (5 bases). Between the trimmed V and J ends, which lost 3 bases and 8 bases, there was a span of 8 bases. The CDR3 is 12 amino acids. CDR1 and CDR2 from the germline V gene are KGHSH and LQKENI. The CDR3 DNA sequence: TGTGCCAGCTCACCTCAGGGCCATGAGCAGTTCTTC. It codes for CASSPQGHEQFF.

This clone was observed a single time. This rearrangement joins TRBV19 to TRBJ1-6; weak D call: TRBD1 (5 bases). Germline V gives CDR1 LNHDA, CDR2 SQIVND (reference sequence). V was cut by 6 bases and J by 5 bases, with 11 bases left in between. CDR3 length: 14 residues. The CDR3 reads CASSVTENNSPLHF. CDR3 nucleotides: TGTGCCAGTAGCGTGACAGAAAATAATTCACCCCTCCACTTT.